The 27 T cell receptor beta chains presented below share a single source sample, sequenced in a study of blood T cell repertoires in COVID-19. Libraries were prepared by immunoSEQ multiplex PCR; TCRdb keeps only in-frame clonotypes and omits some of them. The top ten hold about 5.7% of the sample, which has around 280,000 clones, 70% to 90% seen once. The sample comprised PBMCs or T cells enriched from blood (not recorded which). The receptors were sampled from a woman aged 35 to 49 who had recovered from COVID-19.

The V call is TRBV7-6, the J call TRBJ2-1; D possibly corresponds to TRBD2 (5 bases). This CDR3 contains 13 residues. CDR1 SGHVS and CDR2 FNYEAQ come from the germline V gene. V gave up 4 bases and J gave up 10 bases, with 14 bases separating them. The CDR3 spells CASSSSEGEEQFF. As DNA, the CDR3 is TGTGCCAGCAGCTCCTCAGAGGGTGAAGAGCAGTTCTTC.

This chain joins TRBV4-1 and TRBJ1-5, with 7 bases fitting TRBD1. The CDR3 sequence is 15 residues long. V lost 4 bases and J lost 6; bases outside the gene matches: 9. Germline V gene lookup returns CDR1 MGHRA and CDR2 YSYEKL. CDR3 residues: CASSPLGRGLQPQHF. CDR3 sequence (DNA): TGCGCCAGCAGCCCCCTCGGGAGGGGGCTTCAGCCCCAGCATTTT.

This clone has just one count. This chain uses TRBV28 with TRBJ1-3; D perhaps matches TRBD1 (6 bases). Germline CDR1 and CDR2: MDHEN and SYDVKM. V was cut by 5 bases and J by 3 bases, with 11 bases left in between. The CDR3 is made up of 14 amino acids. CDR3 DNA sequence: TGTGCCAGCAGTCCGGGACACTTTGGAAACACCATATATTTT. Protein sequence: CASSPGHFGNTIYF.

The chain recombines TRBV2 with TRBJ2-7; D unclear. The germline gives CDR1 SNHLY, CDR2 FYNNEI. The CDR3 spans 14 residues. Trimming left V 6 bases short and J 3 bases short, with 15 bases between. CDR3 bases: TGTGCCAGCAGGATCGGAGACGGCTACTACGAGCAGTACTTC. This encodes CASRIGDGYYEQYF.

This clone has just one count. The chain joins TRBV4-2 to TRBJ2-1, with 12 bases lining up with TRBD2. The V segment lost 1 base and the J segment 4 bases; nucleotides outside the gene matches: 5. Germline CDR1 LGHNA, CDR2 YNFKEQ. The CDR3 is 17 amino acids. This CDR3 reads CASSQGTSGRLYNEQFF. Written as DNA, the CDR3 is TGTGCCAGCAGCCAAGGTACTAGCGGGAGGCTATACAATGAGCAGTTCTTC.

V is TRBV28 and J is TRBJ1-4; 11 positions match TRBD1. Trimming took 8 bases from V and 2 from J; bases not matched to a gene: 7. CDR1 and CDR2 (germline): MDHEN, SYDVKM. The CDR3 sequence is 16 residues long. CDR3 coding DNA: TGTGCCAGCTGTGGACAGGGGGCAGTCACTAATGAAAAACTGTTTTTT. Protein product: CASCGQGAVTNEKLFF.

V usage is TRBV5-5 and J usage is TRBJ2-5, with D perhaps TRBD1 (5 bases). The V end was cut by 0 bases, the J end by 4 bases, with 10 bases between. The CDR3 has 14 residues. Germline CDR1 reads SGHKS; CDR2 reads YYEKEE (reference sequence). The CDR3 loop reads CASSLVAGPETQYF. CDR3 nucleotides: TGTGCCAGCAGCTTGGTGGCAGGGCCAGAGACCCAGTACTTC. The full variable domain, completed using reference TRBV5-5 and TRBJ2-5, is DAGVTQSPTHLIKTRGQQVTLRCSPISGHKSVSWYQQVLGQGPQFIFQYYEKEERGRGNFPDRFSARQFPNYSSELNVNALLLGDSALYLCASSLVAGPETQYFGPGTRLLVL.

This chain joins TRBV13 and TRBJ2-1, with TRBD2 identical over 9 bases. The CDR3 has 12 residues. CDR1 is PRHDT, CDR2 FYEKMQ, per germline (reference sequence). The CDR3 DNA follows: TGTGCTGTAGCGGGAGCACGCAATGAGCAGTTCTTC. Residues: CAVAGARNEQFF.

The chain combines TRBV20-1 with TRBJ2-3; 11 nucleotides line up with TRBD2. Germline CDR1 DFQATT, CDR2 SNEGSKA (reference sequence). The CDR3 spans 16 residues. V dropped 3 bases and J dropped 0; count of bases not matched to a gene: 5. CDR3 nucleotide sequence: TGCAGTGCTAGTTCGACTAGCGGGACTAGCACAGATACGCAGTATTTT. Its translation: CSASSTSGTSTDTQYF.

In regard to this clone: At the DNA level, this CDR3 is encoded by other sequences in the same sample as well. The chain recombines TRBV5-1 with TRBJ2-1; TRBD2 matches at 7 bases. Trimming cost V 2 bases and J 4 bases; bases outside gene matches: 6. This CDR3 spans 15 amino acids. Germline V CDR1 and CDR2: SGHRS, YFSETQ. The CDR3 reads CASSLAGTGYNEQFF. The CDR3 coding sequence is TGCGCCAGCAGCTTAGCGGGAACGGGGTACAATGAGCAGTTCTTC. The complete variable domain, with remaining parts taken from reference TRBV5-1 and TRBJ2-1, reads KAGVTQTPRYLIKTRGQQVTLSCSPISGHRSVSWYQQTPGQGLQFLFEYFSETQRNKGNFPGRFSGRQFSNSRSEMNVSTLELGDSALYLCASSLAGTGYNEQFFGPGTRLTVL.

There are a few counts of this clone. V gene TRBV5-5 combines with J gene TRBJ1-6; 10 bases map to TRBD1. Per the germline V gene, CDR1 is SGHKS and CDR2 is YYEKEE (reference sequence). The CDR3 extends over 15 amino acids. Germline trimming cut 4 bases from V and 10 bases from J; bases unmatched to any gene: 8. CDR3 bases: TGTGCCAGCAGCACCCCCGGGACAGGGGTATCACCCCTCCACTTT. This gives the protein CASSTPGTGVSPLHF.

This clone was seen only a few times. V is TRBV7-8 and J is TRBJ1-2, with 9 bases lining up with TRBD1. Germline CDR1 is SGHVS and CDR2 is FQNEAQ. The CDR3 covers 18 residues. V shed 4 bases, J shed 5 bases, and the junction held 17 bases outside the gene matches. DNA for the CDR3: TGTGCCAGCAGCTCCGGGGAGGGACAGGGAGGAAGTTTTTATGGCTACACCTTC. This sequence encodes CASSSGEGQGGSFYGYTF.

The chain carries TRBV9 and TRBJ2-7, with 10 bases matching TRBD1. The CDR3 consists of 17 residues. Germline lookup yields CDR1 SGDLS and CDR2 YYNGEE. V dropped 3 bases and J dropped 3; count of bases not matched to a gene: 12. The CDR3 DNA reads TGTGCCAGCAGCGAAAATCCAGGGACAGGGGATTTCTACGAGCAGTACTTC. Its protein is CASSENPGTGDFYEQYF.

The V call is TRBV5-1, the J call TRBJ1-4; D may be TRBD1 (6 bases). Germline V gives CDR1 SGHRS, CDR2 YFSETQ. The length of the CDR3 is 13 residues. Trimming pared 0 bases from V and 8 bases from J, leaving 8 bases between. CDR3 protein: CASSLVTGEKLFF. For the CDR3, the DNA is TGCGCCAGCAGCTTGGTGACAGGAGAAAAACTGTTTTTT. Full variable domain (remainder filled in from reference TRBV5-1 and TRBJ1-4): KAGVTQTPRYLIKTRGQQVTLSCSPISGHRSVSWYQQTPGQGLQFLFEYFSETQRNKGNFPGRFSGRQFSNSRSEMNVSTLELGDSALYLCASSLVTGEKLFFGSGTQLSVL.

The rearrangement links TRBV10-3 to TRBJ1-1; no clear D gene. Germline V gives CDR1 ENHRY, CDR2 SYGVKD. This CDR3 has 13 residues. Trimming removed 2 bases at V and 1 base at J, with 5 bases between. CDR3 DNA sequence: TGTGCCATCAGTGAGAACAGGAACACTGAAGCTTTCTTT. It codes for CAISENRNTEAFF.

The chain couples TRBV11-2 to TRBJ2-1; no firm D call. The germline V gene has CDR1 SGHAT and CDR2 FQNNGV. This CDR3 has 13 amino acids. With 3 bases removed from V and 3 bases from J, the gap between germline ends came to 6 bases. The CDR3 DNA sequence: TGTGCCAGCAGCTTTGGAGTCTACAATGAGCAGTTCTTC. It encodes CASSFGVYNEQFF.

With regard to this clone: Sequence at one end of the junction differs from germline and may be a read error. The chain couples TRBV6-5 to TRBJ2-7, with 7 bases fitting TRBD2. This CDR3 region has 12 residues. Looked up from germline, CDR1 is MNHEY and CDR2 is SVGAGI. The CDR3: CASSYAGDEQYF. The DNA of the CDR3 is TGTGCCAGCAGTTACGCGGGGGATGAGCAGTATTTC.

The V gene is TRBV19, the J gene TRBJ2-4; 11 bases agree with TRBD2. CDR1 and CDR2 (germline): LNHDA, SQIVND (reference sequence). CDR3 length: 17 amino acids. J was trimmed by 1 base and V by 5 bases; bases with no gene match: 7. This CDR3 is CASSASGRTPAKNIQYF. CDR3 nucleotides: TGTGCCAGTAGTGCTAGCGGGAGGACCCCGGCCAAAAACATTCAGTACTTC.

The chain joins TRBV2 to TRBJ2-1, with 7 bases aligning to TRBD2. V lost 0 bases, J lost 8 bases, and 4 bases stayed unmatched. The CDR3 is 14 amino acids. CDR1 is SNHLY, CDR2 FYNNEI, per germline. CDR3 in DNA: TGTGCCAGCAGTGAAGCTTGGGGAGGGGATGAGCAGTTCTTC. Translating it yields CASSEAWGGDEQFF.

The chain joins TRBV28 to TRBJ1-5; D is unclear. This CDR3 is 11 amino acids long. CDR1 and CDR2 from the germline V gene are MDHEN and SYDVKM. Trimming removed 5 bases from V and 13 bases from J, with 12 bases in between. Written as DNA, the CDR3 is TGTGCCAGCAGTACGTACCGGGAGCAGCATTTT. Residues: CASSTYREQHF.

This chain links TRBV27 with TRBJ2-3; 8 bases match TRBD2. With V trimmed by 5 bases and J by 5 bases, 6 bases remained unmatched. Germline CDR1 is MNHEY and CDR2 is SMNVEV (reference sequence). The CDR3 totals 14 residues. The CDR3 loop reads CASSVAGGGDTQYF. CDR3 bases: TGTGCCAGCAGTGTTGCGGGAGGAGGAGATACGCAGTATTTT.

This clone has only one observation. This chain links TRBV24-1 with TRBJ2-1; 9 bases are a match to TRBD1. CDR3 length equals 16 residues. Germline-derived CDR1 and CDR2 are KGHDR and SFDVKD. The ends lost 3 bases at V and 4 bases at J; junction bases unmatched: 6. This CDR3 is CATSDRQGGLYNEQFF. DNA for the CDR3: TGTGCCACCAGTGATCGACAGGGGGGATTGTACAATGAGCAGTTCTTC.

The V gene is TRBV11-2, the J gene TRBJ2-3; TRBD2 matches at 7 bases. CDR3 length: 16 amino acids. The V gene's germline CDR1 is SGHAT and CDR2 FQNNGV. V lost 5 bases, J lost 1 base, and 9 bases stayed unmatched. This chain's CDR3 is CASSPRAAGGTDTQYF. As DNA, the CDR3 is TGTGCCAGCAGCCCCCGGGCCGCGGGGGGCACAGATACGCAGTATTTT.

The chain links TRBV4-2 to TRBJ1-5; the match to TRBD1 covers 8 bases. V lost 0 bases and J lost 2; bases outside the gene matches: 12. The CDR3 spans 19 residues. Per germline, CDR1 LGHNA and CDR2 YNFKEQ. CDR3 bases: TGTGCCAGCAGCCAAGATCGGGGCAGGACGACAGGGGGCAATCAGCCCCAGCATTTT. Protein product: CASSQDRGRTTGGNQPQHF.

V is TRBV6-2 or TRBV6-3 and J is TRBJ1-2; D gene unclear. Germline V gene data show CDR1 as MNHEY and CDR2 as SVGEGT. V was cut by 0 bases and J by 2 bases, with 7 bases left in between. The CDR3 totals 14 residues. The CDR3 loop reads CASSYSAGNYGYTF. CDR3 DNA: TGTGCCAGCAGTTACTCGGCAGGCAACTATGGCTACACCTTC.

The V and J genes are TRBV7-2 and TRBJ1-1; D remains ambiguous. The CDR3 has 15 amino acids. The V gene lost 1 base and the J gene lost 1 base, with 10 bases spanning the gap. Per germline, CDR1 SGHTA and CDR2 FQGNSA. In nucleotides, the CDR3 is TGTGCCAGCAGCTTAGGGCTGCAGGCGAACACTGAAGCTTTCTTT. This encodes CASSLGLQANTEAFF.

This chain uses TRBV3-1 (or the pseudogene TRBV3-2) with TRBJ2-4; D gene uncertain. The germline CDR1 and CDR2 sequences are LGHDT and YNNKEL (reference sequence). The CDR3 loop spans 15 amino acids. Trimming removed 4 bases from V and 0 bases from J, with 10 bases in between. For the CDR3, the DNA is TGTGCCAGCAGCCTCCTTACTACAGCCAAAAACATTCAGTACTTC. Protein product: CASSLLTTAKNIQYF.